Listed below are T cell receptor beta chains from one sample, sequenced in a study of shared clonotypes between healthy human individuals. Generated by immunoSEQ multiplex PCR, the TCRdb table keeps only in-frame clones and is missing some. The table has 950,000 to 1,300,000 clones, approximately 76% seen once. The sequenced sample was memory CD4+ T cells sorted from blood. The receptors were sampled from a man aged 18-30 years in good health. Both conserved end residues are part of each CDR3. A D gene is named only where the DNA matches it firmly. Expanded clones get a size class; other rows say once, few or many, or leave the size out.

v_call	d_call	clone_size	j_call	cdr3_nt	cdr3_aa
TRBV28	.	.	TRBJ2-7	TGTGCCAGCAGTCCCCCGGGCCTTCTCGAGCAGTACTTC	CASSPPGLLEQYF
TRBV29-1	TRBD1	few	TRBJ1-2	TGCAGCGTGCAGGGGGCCGGTGGCTACACCTTC	CSVQGAGGYTF
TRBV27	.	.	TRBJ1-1	TGTGCCATCGAAGGGCCGAACACTGAAGCTTTCTTT	CAIEGPNTEAFF
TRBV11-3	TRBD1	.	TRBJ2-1	TGTGCCAGCAGCTCCCTACAGGGGTCTGAGCAGTTCTTC	CASSSLQGSEQFF
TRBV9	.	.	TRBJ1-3	TGTGCCAGCAGCGCCCCCGGGTCTGGAAACACCATATATTTT	CASSAPGSGNTIYF
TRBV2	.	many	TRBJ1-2	TGTGCCAGCAGTGAGTCGCACTATGGCTACACCTTC	CASSESHYGYTF
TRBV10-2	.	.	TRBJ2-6	TGCGCCAGCGGAGACTCAGGGGTGGCTGGGGCCAACGTCCTGACTTTC	CASGDSGVAGANVLTF
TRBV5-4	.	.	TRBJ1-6	TGCGCCAGCAGCCAGGCCTCAGCAGGGTTAAGTAATTCACCCCTCCACTTT	CASSQASAGLSNSPLHF
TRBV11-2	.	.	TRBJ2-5	TGTGCCAGCAGCTGGGGGGCTGGGGAGACCCAGTACTTC	CASSWGAGETQYF
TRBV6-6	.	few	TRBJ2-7	TGTGCCAGCAGCCTCTCCCTCGGCTACGAGCAGTACTTC	CASSLSLGYEQYF
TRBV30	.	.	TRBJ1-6	TGTGCCCTAGTGGCTGGACGGAAACATTCACCCCTCCACTTT	CALVAGRKHSPLHF
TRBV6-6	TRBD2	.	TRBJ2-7	TGTGCCAGCAGTTACGGAGGGACTAGGGGATCCGAGCAGTACTTC	CASSYGGTRGSEQYF
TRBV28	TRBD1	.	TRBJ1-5	TGTGCCAGCAAAGGGGGACAGGGCAGCAATCAGCCCCAGCATTTT	CASKGGQGSNQPQHF
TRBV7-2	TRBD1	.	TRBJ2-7	TGTGCCAGCAGCGCCCGGGACAGGGTCTCGGTCGAGCAGTACTTC	CASSARDRVSVEQYF
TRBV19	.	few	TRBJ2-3	TGTGCCAGTAGTATAGCCGATACGCAGTATTTT	CASSIADTQYF
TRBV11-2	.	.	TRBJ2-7	TGTGCCAGCAGCTTAGAGCTCAGCGCTATGGGGCAGTACTTC	CASSLELSAMGQYF
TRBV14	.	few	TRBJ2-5	TGTGCCAGCAGCCCTAGCGTCATTAGGGGGCGAGAGACCCAGTACTTC	CASSPSVIRGRETQYF
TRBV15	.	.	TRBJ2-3	TGTGCCACCAGCAGAGATGTGGGACGCATGGGCTCGGATACGCAGTATTTT	CATSRDVGRMGSDTQYF
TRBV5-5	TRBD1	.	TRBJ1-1	TGTGCCAGCAGCTTAACCACCGGGACAGGGAACACTGAAGCTTTCTTT	CASSLTTGTGNTEAFF
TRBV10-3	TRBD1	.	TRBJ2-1	TGTGCCATCAGTTCGGGACAGTACAATGAGCAGTTCTTC	CAISSGQYNEQFF
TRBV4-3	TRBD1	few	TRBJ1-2	TGCGCCAGCAGCCAAGGACCCAATTTGGGACAGGGGGATGGCTACACCTTC	CASSQGPNLGQGDGYTF
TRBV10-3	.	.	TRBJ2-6	TGTGCCATCCCCGGGACACCTATTTCTGGGGCCAACGTCCTGACTTTC	CAIPGTPISGANVLTF
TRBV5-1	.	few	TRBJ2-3	TGCGCCAGCAGCCGGGCTCATACAGAAGATACGCAGTATTTT	CASSRAHTEDTQYF
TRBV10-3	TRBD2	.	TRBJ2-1	TGTGCCAGTAGCCTAGCGGGAGATCAGGGTGAGCAGTTCTTC	CASSLAGDQGEQFF
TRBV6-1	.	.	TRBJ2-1	TGTGCCAGCAGTGATTATTCCAGGGGGGATGAGCAGTTCTTC	CASSDYSRGDEQFF
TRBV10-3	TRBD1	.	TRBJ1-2	TGTGCCATCAGTGAGTCGGACAGGGGCTTTGGCTACACCTTC	CAISESDRGFGYTF
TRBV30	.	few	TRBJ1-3	TGTGCCTGGCTTAGGGTCAGCTCTGGAAACACCATATATTTT	CAWLRVSSGNTIYF
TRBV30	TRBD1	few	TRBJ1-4	TGTGCCTGGAGTTCGGGACAGGGAGGAGAAAAACTGTTTTTT	CAWSSGQGGEKLFF
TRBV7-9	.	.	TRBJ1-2	TGTGCCAGCAGCTTAGTCCAGGGTGATGGCTACACCTTC	CASSLVQGDGYTF
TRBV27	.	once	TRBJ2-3	TGTGCCAGCAGCCCCTATGAGGCGAATACGCAGTATTTT	CASSPYEANTQYF
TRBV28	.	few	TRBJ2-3	TGTGCCAGCAGTTTAGGACTCCCTGGCACAGATACGCAGTATTTT	CASSLGLPGTDTQYF
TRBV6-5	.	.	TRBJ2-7	TGTGCCAGCAGTTCTCCCTACGAGCAGTACTTC	CASSSPYEQYF
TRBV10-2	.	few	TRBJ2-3	TGCGCCAGCAGAGACCCAGGGGTAGCGGCCTGGGGGTATACGCAGTATTTT	CASRDPGVAAWGYTQYF
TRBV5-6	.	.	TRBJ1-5	TGTGCCAGCAGCTTGGGCGGACTGGACAATCAGCCCCAGCATTTT	CASSLGGLDNQPQHF
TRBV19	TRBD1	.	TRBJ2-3	TGTGCCAGTAGTATAGGGGGTACGGGACAGGCAGATACGCAGTATTTT	CASSIGGTGQADTQYF
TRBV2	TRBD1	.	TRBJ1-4	TGTGCCAGCGGGGACAGGTTAGCAGAAAAACTGTTTTTT	CASGDRLAEKLFF
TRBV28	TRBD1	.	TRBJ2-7	TGTGCCAGCAGTTCCGGGACAGGGGTTTACGAGCAGTACTTC	CASSSGTGVYEQYF
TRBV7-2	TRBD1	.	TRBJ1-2	TGTGCCAGCAGCTTAGTCTGGCAGGGGGGTATTACCTTC	CASSLVWQGGITF
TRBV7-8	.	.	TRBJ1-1	TGTGCCAGCCTTGCCCGGAGGGAAGGAACAGCTTTCTTT	CASLARREGTAFF
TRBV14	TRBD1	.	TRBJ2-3	TGTGCCAGCAGGGACAGGGGGCGGACAGATACGCAGTATTTT	CASRDRGRTDTQYF
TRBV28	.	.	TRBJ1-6	TGTGCGGCCTCCAGGGAGAGTTATAATTCACCCCTCCACTTT	CAASRESYNSPLHF
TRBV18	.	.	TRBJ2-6	TGTGCCAGCTCACCAAGGGCAGCCTCGGCTGGGGCCAACGTCCTGACTTTC	CASSPRAASAGANVLTF